This note documents a single T cell receptor (beta chain) sequence. Its target is not known. Combining a sample-barcoded 5' primer with a J-beta primer mix, a second PCR ran for 7 to 11 cycles. TCRdb re-called the 5' RACE reads with MiXCR, one entry per CDR3 protein. The sample shows 650,000 to 1,000,000 distinct CDR3 sequences, about 37% of them seen only once. The record originates from a study of blood T cells in healthy people across ages. The CDR3 consists of 15 residues. From germline, CDR1 is MNHEY and CDR2 SVGEGT. Trimming took 2 bases from V and 0 from J, leaving 10 bases between them. Study-wide results and caveats: Leaving the PBMCs unsorted stopped any conclusive comparison of naive versus antigen-experienced cells.

The source is a man between 18 and 35 years old in good health. The sequenced sample was blood. The gene calls are TRBV6-2 or TRBV6-3 and TRBJ1-1; no clear D gene. CDR3 sequence (DNA): TGTGCCAGCAGTTACCCCTCCGGGATGAACACTGAAGCTTTCTTT. Its protein is CASSYPSGMNTEAFF.